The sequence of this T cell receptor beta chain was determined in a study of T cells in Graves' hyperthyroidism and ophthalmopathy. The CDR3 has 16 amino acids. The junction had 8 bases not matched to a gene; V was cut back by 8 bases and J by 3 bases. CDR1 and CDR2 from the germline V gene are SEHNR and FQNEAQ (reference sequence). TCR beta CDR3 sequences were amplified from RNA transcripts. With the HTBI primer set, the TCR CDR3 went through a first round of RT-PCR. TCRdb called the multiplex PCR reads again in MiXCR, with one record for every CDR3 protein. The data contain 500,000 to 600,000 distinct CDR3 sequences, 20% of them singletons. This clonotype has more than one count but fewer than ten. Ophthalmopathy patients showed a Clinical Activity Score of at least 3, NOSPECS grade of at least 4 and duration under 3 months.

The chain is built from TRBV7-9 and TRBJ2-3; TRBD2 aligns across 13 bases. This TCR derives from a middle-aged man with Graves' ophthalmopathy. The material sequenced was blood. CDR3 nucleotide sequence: TGTGCCAGCGGTACTAGCGGGAGGGCCAGGACAGATACGCAGTATTTT. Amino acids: CASGTSGRARTDTQYF.